The entry that follows covers one T cell receptor (beta chain) sequence. The table came from immunoSEQ multiplex PCR; TCRdb's copy has only in-frame clones and leaves some out. The sample carries about 250,000 clones, 88% recorded once. Germline values: CDR1 SGDLS, CDR2 YYNGEE. CDR3 length: 17 amino acids. V was pared by 0 bases and J by 5 bases, with 5 bases of the junction left unmatched. This sample is part of a study of blood T cell repertoires in COVID-19. Across the whole study: Sources were T cells, B-cell-depleted T cells, or PBMCs; the material itself was cDNA or gDNA.

Material: peripheral blood. This sequence originates from an elderly man with acute or convalescent COVID-19. The chain couples TRBV9 to TRBJ1-6; TRBD1 agrees at 10 bases. The DNA of the CDR3 is TGTGCCAGCAGCGTAGAATGGGGGACAGGGGATAATTCACCCCTCCACTTT. Its translation is CASSVEWGTGDNSPLHF.